This record looks at one T cell receptor beta chain sequence and its context. Antigen specificity is unknown. The sequenced target, TCR beta, came from blood CD8+ and CD4+ T cells. These data are taken from a study of CD8 T cells in Susac syndrome. General study results and limits: In total CD8+ repertoires, 15 to 20 Susac-specific public clones were found, and roughly five in CD8+ TEMRA repertoires.

Random hexamers primed reverse transcription of roughly 0.45 to 1 ug RNA. Amplification of TCR beta CDR3 was carried out by immunoSEQ multiplex PCR, which covered 54 Vbeta and 13 Jbeta segments. MiXCR, applied by TCRdb to the immunoSEQ multiplex PCR reads, yields one record per CDR3 protein. The sample includes about 120,000 distinct CDR3 sequences, around 94% of them seen just once. Sequenced material: CD8+ T cells from PBMCs. The origin of this receptor is a human donor with Susac syndrome.

The CDR3 DNA reads TGTGCCAGTAGTATAGAAGGACCAGACACTGAAGCTTTCTTT. Translated, it gives CASSIEGPDTEAFF. The chain carries TRBV19 and TRBJ1-1; D gene ambiguous. This CDR3 region has 14 residues. V was pared by 0 bases and J by 3 bases, with 8 bases between. The germline gives CDR1 LNHDA, CDR2 SQIVND (reference sequence).